This T cell receptor beta chain was sequenced in a study of OX40 agonist ivuxolimab in advanced cancers. About the research overall: Of the participants, roughly 40% had some prior anti-PD-1, anti-PD-L1 or anti-CTLA-4 therapy, which was allowed. Study conclusions and caveats: Compared with others, partial responders at 0.1-3.0 mg/kg displayed clonal expansion among the lowest. At 0.1 to 3.0 mg/kg and by week 6, clonal expansion occurred in CD4+ and CD8+ blood T cells.

To note about this clone: Its target is unknown.

The repertoire was sequenced with immunoSEQ multiplex PCR; TCRdb's copy has only in-frame clones and lacks some. The sample has just over 25,000 clones, approximately 86% seen once. Germline CDR1 SQVTM, CDR2 ANQGSEA. The trim removed 3 bases at V and 0 bases at J, leaving 5 bases unmatched. The CDR3 is 16 residues long. The V and J genes are TRBV29-1 and TRBJ2-3, with 11 nucleotides matching TRBD2. The sequencing here drew on CD4+ or CD8+ T cells sorted from blood, taken in a trial of the OX40 agonist ivuxolimab. The TCR originated in an adult with an advanced solid tumor such as melanoma, head and neck, liver or kidney cancer. The DNA for the CDR3 is TGCAGCGTTGACGGGACTAGCGGATTTAGCACAGATACGCAGTATTTT. This codes for CSVDGTSGFSTDTQYF.